In its sample, the clone carrying this TCR beta chain was seen a few times. The antigen is unknown. Preparation of the TCRbeta library used unique molecular identifiers. From the PCR reads, TCRdb called clonotypes with MiXCR, one entry per CDR3 protein. The data hold about 980,000 distinct CDR3 sequences, with about 29% observed a single time. CDR1 is DFQATT and CDR2 is SNEGSKA in the germline V gene (reference sequence). With 0 bases removed from V and 11 bases from J, the gap between germline ends came to 10 bases. This CDR3 contains 11 residues. The data were obtained in a study of T-cell reconstitution after alpha-beta-depleted transplantation in children. Overall study findings and caveats: Some patients owed their high day-60 TCRbeta diversity to surviving recipient T cells and thymic progenitors. Newly produced T cells mostly provided counts and TCRbeta diversity after one year, as hyperexpanded clones declined. Reports say that about two months after transplant, the alpha-beta T cells came out of several hundred graft clones that had expanded.

This specimen consisted of PBMCs, mostly from graft donor cells, obtained 360 days after TCRalphabeta/CD19-depleted stem cell transplant. This receptor was taken from a boy younger than two who had a stem cell transplant for SCID, so the T cells may come from the graft donor. The V call is TRBV20-1, the J call TRBJ1-1, with D unclear. The CDR3 DNA sequence: TGCAGTGCTAGAGACCCCGGTGTGGCTTTCTTT. It specifies CSARDPGVAFF.